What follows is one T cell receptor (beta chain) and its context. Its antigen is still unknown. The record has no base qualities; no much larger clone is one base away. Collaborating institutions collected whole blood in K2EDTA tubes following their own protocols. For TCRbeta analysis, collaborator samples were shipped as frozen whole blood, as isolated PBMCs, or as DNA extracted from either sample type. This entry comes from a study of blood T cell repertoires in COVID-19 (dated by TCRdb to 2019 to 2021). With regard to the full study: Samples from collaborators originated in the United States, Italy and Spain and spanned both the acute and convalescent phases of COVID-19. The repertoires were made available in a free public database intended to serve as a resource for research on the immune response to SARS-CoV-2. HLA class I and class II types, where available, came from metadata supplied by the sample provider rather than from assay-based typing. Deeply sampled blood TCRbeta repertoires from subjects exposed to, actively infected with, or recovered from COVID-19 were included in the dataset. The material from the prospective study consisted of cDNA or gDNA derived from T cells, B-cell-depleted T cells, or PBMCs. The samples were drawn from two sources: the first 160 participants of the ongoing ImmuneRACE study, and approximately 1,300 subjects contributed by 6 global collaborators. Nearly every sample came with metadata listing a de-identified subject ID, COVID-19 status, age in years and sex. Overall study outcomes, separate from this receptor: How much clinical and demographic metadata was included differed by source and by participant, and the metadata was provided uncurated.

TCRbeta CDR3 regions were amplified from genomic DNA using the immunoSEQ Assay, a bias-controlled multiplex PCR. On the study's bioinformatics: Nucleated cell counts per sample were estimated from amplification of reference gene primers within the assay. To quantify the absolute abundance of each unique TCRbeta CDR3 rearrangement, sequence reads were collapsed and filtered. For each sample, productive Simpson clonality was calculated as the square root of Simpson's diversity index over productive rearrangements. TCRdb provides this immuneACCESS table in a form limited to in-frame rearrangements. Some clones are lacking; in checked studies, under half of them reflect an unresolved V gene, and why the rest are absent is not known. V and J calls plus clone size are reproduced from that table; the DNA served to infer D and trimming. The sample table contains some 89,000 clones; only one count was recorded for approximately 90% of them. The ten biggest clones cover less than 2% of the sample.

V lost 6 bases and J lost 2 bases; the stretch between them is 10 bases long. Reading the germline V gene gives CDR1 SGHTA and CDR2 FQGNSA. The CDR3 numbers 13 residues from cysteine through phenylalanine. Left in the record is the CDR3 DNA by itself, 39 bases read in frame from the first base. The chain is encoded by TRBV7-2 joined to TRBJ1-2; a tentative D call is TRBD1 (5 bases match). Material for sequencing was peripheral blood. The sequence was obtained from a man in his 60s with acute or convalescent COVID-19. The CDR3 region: CASSSQENYGYTF. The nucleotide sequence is TGTGCCAGCAGTTCACAGGAGAACTATGGCTACACCTTC.